The clone carrying this TCR beta chain was recorded a few times. From the 5' RACE reads, TCRdb called clonotypes with MiXCR, one entry per CDR3 protein. Of just over 350,000 distinct CDR3 sequences listed, roughly 14% were seen once; the top ten hold 22%. The data were taken from a study of T-cell memory formation after mild COVID-19. CDR1 SQVTM and CDR2 ANQGSEA come from the germline V gene. This CDR3 region has 12 residues. V lost 7 bases and J lost 4, with 12 bases in between. The chain carries TRBV29-1 and TRBJ2-3; D call uncertain. The TCR was taken from a man in his late teens or twenties who had mild COVID-19 (a few samples of this study predate the infection). Cell type and time point are not known. Sample: PBMCs or a T cell subset sorted from them (not recorded which). CDR3 residues: CSGGNSPDTQYF. The CDR3 nucleotides are TGCAGCGGTGGGAATTCGCCAGATACGCAGTATTTT.